These T cell receptor beta chains were read from a single sample in a study of T cell responses to AZD1222 COVID-19 vaccine. Assay used: immunoSEQ multiplex PCR; TCRdb lists only in-frame clones, some missing. The sample lists fewer than 90,000 clones; about 93% were seen once. The specimen was peripheral blood, collected 28 days after the second AZD1222 dose. These receptors all come from an adult who received the AZD1222 COVID-19 vaccine. The CDR3 runs from the conserved cysteine through the conserved F or W. A D gene is named only where the DNA matches it firmly. Expanded clones get a size class; other rows say once, few or many, or leave the size out.

cdr3_nt cdr3_aa clone_size d_call j_call v_call
TGTGCCAGCAGCGGGGACCTCCGGAATTCACCCCTCCACTTT CASSGDLRNSPLHF . . TRBJ1-6 TRBV28
TGCGCCAGCAGCCACACGGCCCCGGCCAGGGCCAAAAACATTCAGTACTTC CASSHTAPARAKNIQYF . . TRBJ2-4 TRBV4-1
TGTGCCAGCAGCGGGGGGCCTAATGAAAAACTGTTTTTT CASSGGPNEKLFF . . TRBJ1-4 TRBV9
TGTGCCAGCAGTCCACCGACTAGGGCCGGGGAGCTGTTTTTT CASSPPTRAGELFF once . TRBJ2-2 TRBV6-6
TGTGCCACCAGTGATTTGCTACAGGGGGGAACACAGCCCCAGCATTTT CATSDLLQGGTQPQHF . TRBD1 TRBJ1-5 TRBV24-1
TGCGCCAGCAGCTTGCATGGGACAGGCAATCAGCCCCAGCATTTT CASSLHGTGNQPQHF few TRBD1 TRBJ1-5 TRBV5-1
TGTGCCAGCAGCTTGGCCGGGAGGGTTGAGCAGTTCTTC CASSLAGRVEQFF few TRBD2 TRBJ2-1 TRBV5-5
TGTGCCAGCAGCGTAGGGGGCACTGATCAGCCCCAGCATTTT CASSVGGTDQPQHF . . TRBJ1-5 TRBV9
TGTGCCAGCAGCCCGGGACTAGCGGGGCGGCGAGGCACCGGGGAGCTGTTTTTT CASSPGLAGRRGTGELFF . TRBD2 TRBJ2-2 TRBV7-8
TGTGCCAGCAGCTTGGTACTAGCGGGGCTTCAAGAGACCCAGTACTTC CASSLVLAGLQETQYF . TRBD2 TRBJ2-5 TRBV5-5
TGTGCCATCAGTGAGCCCCGGGTGCTAGGCTACACCTTC CAISEPRVLGYTF . . TRBJ1-2 TRBV10-3
TGTGCCAGCAGCTCCCGACAGGAATATAATGAAAAACTGTTTTTT CASSSRQEYNEKLFF . . TRBJ1-4 TRBV9